This T cell receptor beta chain was sequenced for a study of blood T cells in healthy people across ages. Trimming at V came to 1 base and at J to 0 bases, leaving 7 bases not matched to a gene. Germline V lookup: CDR1 DFQATT, CDR2 SNEGSKA (reference sequence). The length of the CDR3 is 16 residues. This clonotype was counted a single time. Primed by a sample-barcoded 5' primer and a J-beta primer mix, a second PCR proceeded for 7 to 11 cycles. MiXCR, run by TCRdb on the 5' RACE reads, gives a single entry per CDR3 protein. Of some 900,000 distinct CDR3 sequences detected, about 48% appear once; the ten largest clones hold 10% to 15%.

The sample consisted of blood. This chain uses TRBV20-1 with TRBJ2-3, with 7 bases fitting TRBD1. The receptor was derived from a man aged 25-40 years in good health. The CDR3 sequence is CSARVISGQSTDTQYF. The CDR3 nucleotides are TGCAGTGCTAGAGTGATCTCGGGACAGAGCACAGATACGCAGTATTTT.